The 11 T cell receptor beta chains below were found in one sample sequenced in a study of blood T cell repertoires in COVID-19. Generated by immunoSEQ multiplex PCR, the TCRdb table keeps only in-frame clones and is missing some. The sample lists 140,000 or so clones, about 82% seen once, with more than 5% in the top ten. Sequenced sample: PBMCs or T cells enriched from blood (not recorded which). The origin of the receptors is a middle-aged woman who had recovered from COVID-19.

The chain joins TRBV4-1 to TRBJ1-4, with unresolved D. V was shortened by 3 bases and J by 5 bases, with 7 bases between the two germline ends. Germline V gene lookup returns CDR1 MGHRA and CDR2 YSYEKL. The CDR3 totals 13 residues. CDR3 sequence (DNA): TGCGCCAGCAGCCAGGCGGGGAATGAAAAACTGTTTTTT. Translated, it gives CASSQAGNEKLFF.

This clone was picked up a small number of times. The chain links TRBV5-4 to TRBJ1-1; 9 bases fit TRBD1. The CDR3 loop spans 15 amino acids. Germline-derived CDR1 and CDR2 are SGHNT and YYREEE (reference sequence). Trimming cost V 4 bases and J 8 bases; bases outside gene matches: 12. CDR3 amino acids: CASSPQVGDRAEAFF. DNA for the CDR3: TGTGCCAGCAGCCCCCAGGTGGGGGACAGGGCAGAAGCTTTCTTT.

CDR3 residues: CASRDGSGSDTQYF. CDR3 nucleotides: TGTGCTAGCCGGGATGGTAGTGGCTCAGATACGCAGTATTTT. The chain employs TRBV12-5 and TRBJ2-3; D is possibly TRBD2 (5 bases). The CDR3 spans 14 residues. From germline, CDR1 is LGHNT and CDR2 FRNRAP. Trimming removed 9 bases at V and 4 bases at J, with 17 bases between.

This sequence joins TRBV14 and TRBJ1-1; the D gene is possibly TRBD1 (5 bases). This CDR3 comprises 15 residues. Germline V gene sequence: CDR1 SGHDN, CDR2 FVKESK. Trimming took off 7 bases at V and 4 bases at J, with 19 bases between the two ends. The CDR3 DNA reads TGTGCCAGCAATGAAGTCGGGGGGTTGGGCACTGAAGCTTTCTTT. This encodes CASNEVGGLGTEAFF.

The CDR3 nucleotides read TGTGCCAGTGTTGGACAGGGGGTCTCTGAAGCTTTCTTT. This encodes CASVGQGVSEAFF. V gene TRBV6-5 combines with J gene TRBJ1-1; the match to TRBD1 covers 10 bases. Germline assignment: CDR1 MNHEY and CDR2 SVGAGI. The CDR3 totals 13 residues. J lost 6 bases, V lost 9 bases, and 7 bases had no gene match.

The table lists this clone with a few counts. The rearrangement joins TRBV9 to TRBJ1-2, with D perhaps TRBD1 (6 bases). The CDR3 spans 15 residues. CDR1 is SGDLS, CDR2 YYNGEE, per germline. The ends were cut back, 0 bases at V and 8 bases at J, with 17 bases in the middle. In DNA form, the CDR3 reads TGTGCCAGCAGCGTAGCTGTGGACACAACAGGGGGCTACACCTTC. This codes for CASSVAVDTTGGYTF.

The V gene is TRBV4-1, the J gene TRBJ2-7; possible D gene TRBD2, 5 bases. The V end was cut by 6 bases, the J end by 0 bases, with 9 bases between. CDR3 size: 13 residues. Germline V gene sequence: CDR1 MGHRA, CDR2 YSYEKL. The CDR3 DNA sequence: TGCGCCAGCAGTCGAGGGAGCTCCTACGAGCAGTACTTC. Amino acids: CASSRGSSYEQYF.

V gene TRBV25-1 combines with J gene TRBJ1-1, with 7 bases matching TRBD1. The germline CDR1 and CDR2 sequences are MGHDK and SYGVNS. The length of the CDR3 is 13 residues. V gave up 7 bases and J gave up 6 bases; unmatched junction bases: 8. CDR3 sequence (DNA): TGTGCCAGCACGGAGGGGGCGGCCGCTGAAGCTTTCTTT. It yields the protein CASTEGAAAEAFF.

The chain recombines TRBV25-1 with TRBJ2-2; D may be TRBD1 (6 bases). CDR1 and CDR2 from the germline V gene are MGHDK and SYGVNS. Trimming cost V 0 bases and J 4 bases, with 9 bases left between them. CDR3 length equals 15 residues. CDR3 DNA sequence: TGTGCCAGCAGTGAATATGGGACAACCACCGGGGAGCTGTTTTTT. Protein: CASSEYGTTTGELFF.

The chain carries TRBV6-4 and TRBJ2-2; D uncertain. Germline V lookup: CDR1 MRHNA, CDR2 SNTAGT. The CDR3 is 16 amino acids. V was cut by 0 bases and J by 0 bases, with 8 bases left in between. In nucleotides, the CDR3 is TGTGCCAGCAGTGACTCGATGGCATCGAACACCGGGGAGCTGTTTTTT. It is translated as CASSDSMASNTGELFF.

This clone was seen just once. The CDR3 sequence: CASSLSIARDTQYF. For the CDR3, the DNA is TGTGCCAGCAGCTTATCGATAGCGAGAGATACGCAGTATTTT. This chain uses TRBV5-5 with TRBJ2-3; D is possibly TRBD2 (5 bases). The CDR3 has 14 amino acids. The V end was cut by 2 bases, the J end by 5 bases, with 12 bases between. Per germline, CDR1 SGHKS and CDR2 YYEKEE (reference sequence).